Listed here are 12 T cell receptor beta chains from one sample, sequenced in a study of post-analysis software for immune sequencing data. Overall study findings and caveats: Four to six TRBV segments (TRBV5-6, TRBV5-1 and TRBV20-1 among them) occurred more frequently in patients than in controls.

Unique molecular identifiers were present in the TCR beta cDNA libraries. TCRdb redid the calling of the PCR reads with MiXCR, one entry per CDR3 protein. This table holds 350,000 to 450,000 distinct CDR3 sequences, roughly 40% found once. Their antigens are not known. Sequenced: blood. These receptors came from a girl aged 2-15 years with multiple sclerosis.

The chain is built from TRBV7-8 and TRBJ2-7; 7 bases agree with TRBD1. Germline CDR1 is SGHVS and CDR2 is FQNEAQ. The CDR3 consists of 15 residues. V was pared by 1 base and J by 0 bases, with 3 bases of the junction left unmatched. The CDR3 sequence: CASSLGQGDSYEQYF. CDR3 sequence (DNA): TGTGCCAGCAGCTTAGGGCAGGGGGACTCCTACGAGCAGTACTTC.

The rearrangement uses TRBV12-5 and TRBJ1-5; TRBD1 might be the D (6 bases). This CDR3 has 13 amino acids. The V gene's germline CDR1 is LGHNT and CDR2 FRNRAP. V was pared by 8 bases and J by 5 bases, with 13 bases between. The chain's CDR3 is CASSGGRHQPQHF. In nucleotides, the CDR3 is TGTGCTAGTAGCGGGGGCCGGCATCAGCCCCAGCATTTT.

The genes are TRBV4-2 and TRBJ2-7; TRBD2 matches 7 bases. TRBJ2-5 explains the end of the DNA better; the J call may be wrong. This CDR3 has 15 residues. Germline loops: CDR1 LGHNA, CDR2 YNFKEQ. The CDR3 DNA is TGTGCCAGCAGCCAAGTTGCGGGAGTCGTGGAGACCCAGTACTTC. It encodes CASSQVAGVVETQYF.

The rearrangement links TRBV7-8 to TRBJ1-6, with D tentatively TRBD1 (6 bases). The germline V gene encodes CDR1 SGHVS and CDR2 FQNEAQ. The CDR3 sequence is 17 residues long. Trimming took off 5 bases at V and 4 bases at J, with 18 bases between the two ends. This CDR3 reads CASSKFYRESYNSPLHF. The DNA of the CDR3 is TGTGCCAGCAGCAAATTCTACAGGGAGAGTTATAATTCACCCCTCCACTTT.

The J gene is TRBJ1-2, the V gene TRBV12-3 or TRBV12-4; D is undetermined. The ends were cut back, 6 bases at V and 2 bases at J, with 10 bases in the middle. This CDR3 region has 13 residues. In DNA, the CDR3 is TGTGCCAGCAGACGGACGGGGAACTATGGCTACACCTTC. Protein sequence: CASRRTGNYGYTF.

The rearrangement uses TRBV27 and TRBJ2-7; D may correspond to TRBD1 or TRBD2 (5 bases each). V was pared by 5 bases and J by 2 bases, with 19 bases between. Per germline, CDR1 MNHEY and CDR2 SMNVEV (reference sequence). There are 16 residues in the CDR3. The CDR3, as DNA: TGTGCCAGCAGTAAGGGAGAGAGTCTAGGGGCCTACGAGCAGTACTTC. It translates to CASSKGESLGAYEQYF.

The V and J genes are TRBV7-6 and TRBJ2-1; the D is unclear. The CDR3 extends over 16 amino acids. The V and J ends lost 5 bases and 5 bases respectively, with 19 bases between them. The V gene's germline CDR1 is SGHVS and CDR2 FNYEAQ. This CDR3 is CASSSNRPNEHNEQFF. DNA of the CDR3: TGTGCCAGCAGCAGTAATAGACCCAATGAACACAATGAGCAGTTCTTC. The full variable domain, rest sourced from reference TRBV7-6 and TRBJ2-1, is GAGVSQSPRYKVTKRGQDVALRCDPISGHVSLYWYRQALGQGPEFLTYFNYEAQQDKSGLPNDRFSAERPEGSISTLTIQRTEQRDSAMYRCASSSNRPNEHNEQFFGPGTRLTVL.

This clonotype was observed a few times. The chain recombines TRBV10-2 with TRBJ2-1; D possibly uses TRBD1 or TRBD2 (5 bases each). The CDR3 is 14 residues long. V was pared by 2 bases and J by 6 bases, with 11 bases between. Germline CDR1 and CDR2: WSHSY and SAAADI. CDR3 sequence: CASSEGGYVNEQFF. CDR3 nucleotide sequence: TGCGCCAGCAGTGAGGGGGGATATGTCAATGAGCAGTTCTTC.

This clonotype occurred a few times. The chain is built from TRBV11-1 and TRBJ2-5, with D hard to call. Looked up from germline, CDR1 is SGHAT and CDR2 is FQDESV (reference sequence). V gave up 2 bases and J gave up 5 bases, with 12 bases separating them. The CDR3 loop spans 14 amino acids. The CDR3 DNA reads as TGTGCCAGCAGCTTAATGATGGGTGAGGAGACCCAGTACTTC. This encodes CASSLMMGEETQYF. Together with reference TRBV11-1 and TRBJ2-5, the CDR3 gives the full variable domain: EAEVAQSPRYKITEKSQAVAFWCDPISGHATLYWYRQILGQGPELLVQFQDESVVDDSQLPKDRFSAERLKGVDSTLKIQPAELGDSAMYLCASSLMMGEETQYFGPGTRLLVL.

The chain links TRBV12-3 or TRBV12-4 to TRBJ1-5, with TRBD1 as a possible D gene (5 bases). Trimming left V 1 base short and J 0 bases short, with 13 bases between. The CDR3 totals 17 residues. CDR3 DNA sequence: TGTGCCAGCAGTTTAGGAGGGGTGGCCTATAGCAATCAGCCCCAGCATTTT. Translation gives CASSLGGVAYSNQPQHF.

The rearrangement uses TRBV7-3 and TRBJ1-2; 8 nucleotides match TRBD1. This CDR3 has 14 residues. The germline V gene encodes CDR1 SGHTA and CDR2 FQGTGA. Trimming removed 4 bases from V and 5 bases from J; junction bases left unmatched: 6. Here the CDR3 DNA reads TGTGCCAGCAGCTCAACAGGGGGACCATATGGCTACACCTTC. It translates to CASSSTGGPYGYTF.

This clonotype was seen more than once but under ten times. The chain couples TRBV6-6 to TRBJ2-4, with 7 bases that match TRBD1. The tail of the sequence fits TRBJ2-7 better, so the J call may be wrong. The germline CDR1 and CDR2 sequences are MNHNY and SVGAGI (reference sequence). This CDR3 is 12 amino acids long. The CDR3 coding sequence is TGTGCCAGCAGACAGGGGTGGTACGAGCAGTACTTC. It is translated as CASRQGWYEQYF.